One and the same sample provided the 19 T cell receptor beta chains below, sequenced in a study of cytomegalovirus exposure and HLA in healthy donors. This PCR relied on a set of 60 Vbeta primers and 13 Jbeta primers. The data were produced by immunoSEQ multiplex PCR, yet TCRdb's version contains in-frame clones alone and is incomplete. Of nearly 200,000 clones detected, 82% appear once; the ten largest clones hold around 0.1%. Material: PBMCs. The receptors stem from a boy under 10 years old in good health and CMV-seronegative.

This clone was counted between two and nine times. The rearrangement joins TRBV4-3 to TRBJ2-7; the D gene is possibly TRBD1 (6 bases). The CDR3 consists of 14 residues. Germline values: CDR1 LGHNA, CDR2 YSLEER. The V gene lost 0 bases and the J gene lost 3 bases, with 9 bases spanning the gap. CDR3 DNA: TGCGCCAGCAGCCAAGACAGGGGCATCTACGAGCAGTACTTC. Its protein product is CASSQDRGIYEQYF.

This clone was found a few times. The J gene is TRBJ1-5, the V gene TRBV6-1; D call uncertain. V lost 7 bases and J 0 bases, leaving 10 bases between the germline ends. CDR3 length: 14 amino acids. Germline CDR1 reads MNHNS; CDR2 reads SASEGT. CDR3 amino acids: CASTEANSNQPQHF. CDR3 DNA: TGTGCCAGCACCGAGGCGAATAGCAATCAGCCCCAGCATTTT.

The J gene is TRBJ1-1, the V gene TRBV7-2; D perhaps matches TRBD1 (6 bases). Between the trimmed V and J ends, which lost 6 bases and 7 bases, there was a span of 12 bases. Per the germline V gene, CDR1 is SGHTA and CDR2 is FQGNSA. The CDR3 sequence is 12 residues long. The CDR3 loop reads CASRRTADEAFF. CDR3 bases: TGTGCCAGCAGAAGGACAGCGGATGAAGCTTTCTTT. The full variable domain, its missing parts supplied by reference TRBV7-2 and TRBJ1-1, is GAGVSQSPSNKVTEKGKDVELRCDPISGHTALYWYRQSLGQGLEFLIYFQGNSAPDKSGLPSDRFSAERTGGSVSTLTIQRTQQEDSAVYLCASRRTADEAFFGQGTRLTVV.

V gene TRBV7-9 combines with J gene TRBJ2-3; perhaps TRBD2 as D (6 bases). Germline CDR1 reads SEHNR; CDR2 reads FQNEAQ (reference sequence). This CDR3 is 15 amino acids long. With 4 bases removed from V and 4 bases from J, the gap between germline ends came to 15 bases. CDR3 sequence reads: CASSSLAAAADTQYF. CDR3 coding DNA: TGTGCCAGCAGCTCCTTAGCGGCCGCCGCAGATACGCAGTATTTT.

This clone was found once. The chain combines TRBV9 with TRBJ1-2; D ambiguous. Trimming took 0 bases from V and 4 from J, leaving 13 bases between them. The CDR3 length is 15 residues. The germline CDR1 and CDR2 sequences are SGDLS and YYNGEE. The CDR3 is CASSVGAAVGYGYTF. The CDR3 DNA reads TGTGCCAGCAGCGTAGGGGCAGCAGTCGGCTATGGCTACACCTTC.

V gene TRBV25-1 combines with J gene TRBJ2-7; the match to TRBD2 covers 7 bases. The CDR3 totals 12 residues. Losses at the gene ends were 8 bases for V and 11 bases for J; bases not matched to a gene: 12. CDR1 MGHDK and CDR2 SYGVNS come from the germline V gene. The CDR3 loop is CASSAGSGREYF. The CDR3 coding sequence is TGTGCCAGCTCTGCCGGTAGCGGGCGGGAGTACTTC.

Regarding this clone: The junction differs from germline at one of its ends, possibly a read error. This chain connects TRBV2 to TRBJ2-2; 9 positions match TRBD1. This CDR3 is built from 13 residues. CDR1 and CDR2 (germline): SNHLY, FYNNEI. The CDR3 coding sequence is TGTGCCAGCAGTAAACAGGGGGCCGGGGAGCCGTTTTTT. This gives the protein CASSKQGAGEPFF.

Comment on this clone: The junction departs from germline at one end; a sequencing error may be responsible. This sample includes further DNA sequences coding for the same CDR3. The V gene is TRBV7-9, the J gene TRBJ2-7; the match to TRBD2 covers 12 bases. Germline assignment: CDR1 SEHNR and CDR2 FQNEAQ (reference sequence). There are 15 residues in the CDR3. For the CDR3, the DNA is TGTGCCAGCAGCACTAGCGGGGGGCTAAGCTACGAGCAATACTTC. Residues: CASSTSGGLSYEQYF.

V is TRBV7-8 and J is TRBJ2-1; 11 bases fit TRBD1. V lost 3 bases to trimming and J lost 2 bases; unmatched junction nucleotides: 3. This CDR3 contains 16 residues. The germline gives CDR1 SGHVS, CDR2 FQNEAQ. As DNA, the CDR3 is TGTGCCAGCAGCTTTCCGGGACAGGGGGCCTACAATGAGCAGTTCTTC. It translates to CASSFPGQGAYNEQFF.

The rearrangement links TRBV4-1 to TRBJ1-1, with TRBD1 identical over 7 bases. Looked up from germline, CDR1 is MGHRA and CDR2 is YSYEKL. The CDR3 is made up of 19 amino acids. The V segment lost 4 bases and the J segment 2 bases; nucleotides outside the gene matches: 19. CDR3 residues: CASSPYWIRRGRVNTEAFF. The CDR3 region has the DNA TGCGCCAGCAGCCCGTACTGGATTCGGAGGGGGCGCGTCAACACTGAAGCTTTCTTT.

This chain joins TRBV4-3 and TRBJ1-1, with 7 bases identical to TRBD1. The CDR3 spans 12 residues. Germline V gene data show CDR1 as LGHNA and CDR2 as YSLEER. Trimming at V came to 5 bases and at J to 7 bases, leaving 4 bases not matched to a gene. The CDR3 reads CASSFHRGEAFF. CDR3 in DNA: TGCGCCAGCAGCTTTCACAGGGGTGAAGCTTTCTTT.

The J gene is TRBJ2-5, the V gene TRBV15; 11 bases are a match to TRBD2. The CDR3 covers 16 residues. Trimming at V came to 5 bases and at J to 4 bases, leaving 9 bases not matched to a gene. The germline gives CDR1 LNHNV, CDR2 YYDKDF (reference sequence). The CDR3 sequence is CATSPLAGVGRETQYF. CDR3 bases: TGTGCCACCAGCCCACTAGCGGGGGTGGGAAGAGAGACCCAGTACTTC.

This clone showed up just a few times. The chain links TRBV7-2 to TRBJ2-5, with unresolved D. With 3 bases removed from V and 2 bases from J, the gap between germline ends came to 7 bases. There are 13 residues in the CDR3. Germline V gives CDR1 SGHTA, CDR2 FQGNSA. CDR3 loop: CASSFSLQETQYF. CDR3 bases: TGTGCCAGCAGCTTCAGTCTTCAAGAGACCCAGTACTTC.

The rearrangement uses TRBV7-6 and TRBJ1-1, with a tentative D call TRBD1 (5 bases). The CDR3 has 14 amino acids. The germline V gene has CDR1 SGHVS and CDR2 FNYEAQ. The germline V and J ends were trimmed by 1 base and 8 bases, with 14 bases remaining between them. CDR3 in DNA: TGTGCCAGCAGCTTAGAGTCAGGAGGGGTCGAAGCTTTCTTT. As protein: CASSLESGGVEAFF.

This clone appeared a single time. This sequence joins TRBV30 and TRBJ1-5, with 8 bases that match TRBD1. The J segment lost 4 bases and the V segment lost 3 bases, leaving 8 bases of the junction unmatched. Looked up from germline, CDR1 is GTSNPN and CDR2 is SVGIG (reference sequence). The CDR3 sequence is 15 residues long. The CDR3 DNA follows: TGTGCCTGGAGGAGAAAGGGGGACAGGAATCAGCCCCAGCATTTT. Protein: CAWRRKGDRNQPQHF.

The V and J genes are TRBV7-8 and TRBJ2-2, with 7 bases identical to TRBD2. Unmatched junction bases numbered 8, after V lost 0 bases and J lost 4 bases. The CDR3 loop spans 17 amino acids. The germline gives CDR1 SGHVS, CDR2 FQNEAQ. The CDR3: CASSLAGGGGSTGELFF. The CDR3 nucleotides are TGTGCCAGCAGCTTAGCGGGGGGGGGAGGGAGCACCGGGGAGCTGTTTTTT.

The genes are TRBV2 and TRBJ1-5; D unclear. V lost 11 bases and J lost 1, with 18 bases in between. Germline assignment: CDR1 SNHLY and CDR2 FYNNEI. The CDR3 loop spans 15 amino acids. CDR3 coding DNA: TGTGCCGTATGGGGAGGAAGGGAGAGCAATCAGCCCCAGCATTTT. Protein product: CAVWGGRESNQPQHF.

The CDR3 nucleotides read TGTGCCAGCAGCACAAAACAGGGGAACTATGGCTACACCTTC. The encoded protein is CASSTKQGNYGYTF. V gene TRBV7-9 combines with J gene TRBJ1-2, with 7 bases that match TRBD1. The CDR3 runs to 14 residues. In germline, CDR1 is SEHNR, CDR2 FQNEAQ (reference sequence). V dropped 5 bases and J dropped 2; count of bases not matched to a gene: 5.

This rearrangement joins TRBV4-2 to TRBJ2-1, with TRBD2 as a possible D gene (5 bases). V lost 0 bases and J lost 5, with 8 bases in between. This CDR3 has 14 residues. The germline CDR1 and CDR2 sequences are LGHNA and YNFKEQ. This chain's CDR3 is CASSQDYGNNEQFF. The CDR3 DNA is TGTGCCAGCAGCCAAGATTACGGGAACAATGAGCAGTTCTTC.